The 28 T cell receptor beta chains below come from one sample, sequenced in a study of siplizumab effects on memory and regulatory T cells. TCRdb's table, derived via immunoSEQ multiplex PCR, lists solely in-frame clones and lacks some. The repertoire holds about 56,000 clones, with about 98% as singletons. The sequencing input was naive CD8+ T cells sorted from blood. Every receptor here comes from a human donor in good health.

The V call is TRBV28, the J call TRBJ1-4, with a possible D match to TRBD1 (6 bases). The CDR3 loop spans 15 amino acids. CDR1 and CDR2 (germline): MDHEN, SYDVKM. The V and J ends lost 5 bases and 3 bases respectively, with 13 bases between them. CDR3 DNA sequence: TGTGCCAGCAGTCGAACAGGGTCGGCTAATGAAAAACTGTTTTTT. This sequence encodes CASSRTGSANEKLFF. Full variable domain (remainder filled in from reference TRBV28 and TRBJ1-4): DVKVTQSSRYLVKRTGEKVFLECVQDMDHENMFWYRQDPGLGLRLIYFSYDVKMKEKGDIPEGYSVSREKKERFSLILESASTNQTSMYLCASSRTGSANEKLFFGSGTQLSVL.

V is TRBV29-1 and J is TRBJ2-3; D tentatively reads TRBD1 or TRBD2 (5 bases each). Germline loops: CDR1 SQVTM, CDR2 ANQGSEA. V gave up 7 bases and J gave up 2 bases, with 10 bases separating them. The CDR3 extends over 12 amino acids. The CDR3 DNA follows: TGCAGCGCCGAGGGGAACACAGATACGCAGTATTTT. This sequence encodes CSAEGNTDTQYF.

The chain carries TRBV13 and TRBJ2-7, with TRBD1 as a possible D gene (6 bases). Per germline, CDR1 PRHDT and CDR2 FYEKMQ (reference sequence). Trimming shortened V by 1 base and J by 3 bases, and 13 bases separated the two germline ends. The CDR3 has 15 amino acids. CDR3 in DNA: TGTGCCAGCAGCTTAGCCGGGACACCGAGCTACGAGCAGTACTTC. This gives the protein CASSLAGTPSYEQYF.

This rearrangement joins TRBV5-1 to TRBJ2-7; TRBD2 agrees at 10 bases. The CDR3 spans 16 residues. The germline CDR1 and CDR2 sequences are SGHRS and YFSETQ. Trimming cost V 1 base and J 4 bases; bases outside gene matches: 8. CDR3 loop: CASSLSLAGVGYEQYF. In DNA, the CDR3 is TGCGCCAGCAGCTTGTCGCTAGCGGGAGTGGGGTACGAGCAGTACTTC.

This chain uses TRBV27 with TRBJ1-2; D perhaps matches TRBD1 (5 bases). V dropped 6 bases and J dropped 2 bases, with 10 bases sitting between them. Germline CDR1 is MNHEY and CDR2 is SMNVEV (reference sequence). The CDR3 has 13 residues. CDR3 DNA: TGTGCCAGCAGCGCCAGGGAGAACTATGGCTACACCTTC. The encoded protein is CASSARENYGYTF.

The rearrangement joins TRBV11-2 to TRBJ1-1; possible D gene TRBD1, 5 bases. The CDR3 has 14 residues. Germline V gives CDR1 SGHAT, CDR2 FQNNGV. Deletions cut 0 bases from V and 10 bases from J, with 15 bases between. The chain's CDR3 is CASSLEQQAAAAFF. CDR3 bases: TGTGCCAGCAGCTTAGAGCAACAGGCCGCGGCAGCTTTCTTT.

The chain joins TRBV9 to TRBJ2-2; tentative D call: TRBD1 (5 bases). The CDR3 loop spans 15 amino acids. Between the trimmed V and J ends, which lost 2 bases and 3 bases, there was a span of 11 bases. Germline V gives CDR1 SGDLS, CDR2 YYNGEE. In DNA, the CDR3 is TGTGCCAGCAGCGTCAGGCTAGGGGACACCGGGGAGCTGTTTTTT. Its translation: CASSVRLGDTGELFF.

The chain carries TRBV6-1 and TRBJ2-2; D is unresolved. Germline V gene sequence: CDR1 MNHNS, CDR2 SASEGT. CDR3 length equals 14 residues. Trimming shortened V by 2 bases and J by 10 bases, and 14 bases separated the two germline ends. CDR3 protein: CASSEFRRPEELFF. CDR3 DNA: TGTGCCAGCAGTGAATTTAGGCGGCCCGAGGAGCTGTTTTTT.

The rearrangement joins TRBV20-1 to TRBJ2-5; D not certain. This CDR3 is built from 10 residues. CDR1 and CDR2 from the germline V gene are DFQATT and SNEGSKA (reference sequence). Trimming removed 7 bases at V and 5 bases at J, with 8 bases between. The CDR3 loop reads CSVLGETQYF. CDR3 nucleotides: TGCAGTGTCCTCGGGGAGACCCAGTACTTC.

The CDR3 region is CASGLVLGTTDTQYF. CDR3 nucleotides: TGTGCTAGTGGTTTGGTACTGGGGACCACAGATACGCAGTATTTT. The chain combines TRBV12-5 with TRBJ2-3; either TRBD1 or TRBD2 may fit D (5 bases each). Germline values: CDR1 LGHNT, CDR2 FRNRAP. The CDR3 sequence is 15 residues long. Trimming shortened V by 0 bases and J by 2 bases, and 9 bases separated the two germline ends. Full variable domain (outside the CDR3, taken from reference TRBV12-5 and TRBJ2-3): DARVTQTPRHKVTEMGQEVTMRCQPILGHNTVFWYRQTMMQGLELLAYFRNRAPLDDSGMPKDRFSAEMPDATLATLKIQPSEPRDSAVYFCASGLVLGTTDTQYFGPGTRLTVL.

The chain's CDR3 is CASSRDRVNEQFF. The CDR3 nucleotides read TGTGCCAGCAGTCGGGACAGAGTAAATGAGCAGTTCTTC. The J gene is TRBJ2-1, the V gene TRBV6-5; 7 nucleotides match TRBD1. The germline gives CDR1 MNHEY, CDR2 SVGAGI. The J segment lost 7 bases and the V segment lost 5 bases, leaving 5 bases of the junction unmatched. This CDR3 has 13 amino acids.

The chain is built from TRBV19 and TRBJ2-7; D ambiguous. V was cut by 1 base and J by 6 bases, with 10 bases left in between. The CDR3 loop spans 13 amino acids. Germline CDR1 is LNHDA and CDR2 is SQIVND (reference sequence). CDR3 in amino acids: CASSIGSGSEQYF. In nucleotides, the CDR3 is TGTGCCAGTAGTATAGGGTCTGGCTCCGAGCAGTACTTC. The complete variable domain, with remaining parts taken from reference TRBV19 and TRBJ2-7, reads DGGITQSPKYLFRKEGQNVTLSCEQNLNHDAMYWYRQDPGQGLRLIYYSQIVNDFQKGDIAEGYSVSREKKESFPLTVTSAQKNPTAFYLCASSIGSGSEQYFGPGTRLTVT.

The V gene is TRBV7-3, the J gene TRBJ2-1; D not certain. The CDR3 runs 13 residues. The germline V gene encodes CDR1 SGHTA and CDR2 FQGTGA. The germline V and J ends were trimmed by 2 bases and 5 bases, with 7 bases remaining between them. The CDR3 region is CASSLGIDNEQFF. CDR3 DNA: TGTGCCAGCAGCTTAGGGATCGACAATGAGCAGTTCTTC.

V usage is TRBV29-1 and J usage is TRBJ2-7, with D perhaps being TRBD1 or TRBD2 (5 bases each). The CDR3 loop spans 13 amino acids. Germline V lookup: CDR1 SQVTM, CDR2 ANQGSEA. V was shortened by 6 bases and J by 0 bases, with 12 bases between the two germline ends. CDR3 loop: CSVATGRSYEQYF. The CDR3, as DNA: TGCAGCGTCGCAACGGGGCGCTCCTACGAGCAGTACTTC.

The gene calls are TRBV4-1 and TRBJ1-1, with a tentative D call TRBD1 (5 bases). The germline V and J ends were trimmed by 2 bases and 3 bases, with 10 bases remaining between them. The CDR3 is 14 amino acids. Germline V lookup: CDR1 MGHRA, CDR2 YSYEKL. The CDR3 protein is CASSQQGRDTEAFF. CDR3 coding DNA: TGCGCCAGCAGCCAACAGGGTCGTGACACTGAAGCTTTCTTT.

The gene calls are TRBV9 and TRBJ2-7; 8 bases match TRBD2. After removal of 0 bases from V and 0 bases from J, the junction contained 2 bases not matched to a gene. Germline CDR1 and CDR2: SGDLS and YYNGEE. The CDR3 consists of 15 residues. CDR3 region: CASSVAGGFSYEQYF. CDR3 nucleotides: TGTGCCAGCAGCGTAGCGGGAGGGTTCTCCTACGAGCAGTACTTC.

This clone was observed a single time. The chain is built from TRBV5-8 and TRBJ2-3; possibly TRBD2 for D (5 bases). V dropped 4 bases and J dropped 0 bases, with 18 bases sitting between them. CDR3 size: 17 residues. Germline assignment: CDR1 SGHTS and CDR2 YDEGEE. CDR3 residues: CASSPDASSTSTDTQYF. The DNA for the CDR3 is TGTGCCAGCAGCCCGGACGCTAGCTCGACTAGCACAGATACGCAGTATTTT.

The chain couples TRBV15 to TRBJ1-3, with D hard to call. Trimming shortened V by 3 bases and J by 0 bases, and 9 bases separated the two germline ends. The CDR3 totals 15 residues. In germline, CDR1 is LNHNV, CDR2 YYDKDF (reference sequence). DNA of the CDR3: TGTGCCACCAGCAGCACCCAAAGCTCTGGAAACACCATATATTTT. Amino acid sequence: CATSSTQSSGNTIYF.

This chain links TRBV28 with TRBJ1-4; D not resolved. This CDR3 comprises 17 residues. Germline V lookup: CDR1 MDHEN, CDR2 SYDVKM. V was clipped by 6 bases and J by 2 bases, with 19 bases between them. CDR3 bases: TGTGCCAGCAGCCTGCGTATCGCCGACACGACTAATGAAAAACTGTTTTTT. As protein: CASSLRIADTTNEKLFF. Combining the CDR3 with reference TRBV28 and TRBJ1-4 gives the whole variable domain DVKVTQSSRYLVKRTGEKVFLECVQDMDHENMFWYRQDPGLGLRLIYFSYDVKMKEKGDIPEGYSVSREKKERFSLILESASTNQTSMYLCASSLRIADTTNEKLFFGSGTQLSVL.

V and J are TRBV5-1 and TRBJ2-7; 8 bases match TRBD1. The CDR3 sequence is 14 residues long. The germline CDR1 and CDR2 sequences are SGHRS and YFSETQ. V shed 4 bases and J 2 bases; nucleotides not matched to a gene: 5. The CDR3: CASSDGQGTYEQYF. CDR3 DNA sequence: TGCGCCAGCAGCGACGGACAGGGAACCTACGAGCAGTACTTC.

The chain is built from TRBV15 and TRBJ2-7; TRBD1 or TRBD2 may be the D gene (7 bases each). The CDR3 covers 15 residues. The germline V gene has CDR1 LNHNV and CDR2 YYDKDF (reference sequence). Trimming stripped 5 bases from V and 1 base from J, with 15 bases between. The CDR3 DNA reads as TGTGCCACCAGCGCCCAGGGGGGGCGATCCTACGAGCAGTACTTC. Translated: CATSAQGGRSYEQYF.

This chain uses TRBV27 with TRBJ2-7, with D perhaps matching TRBD2 (5 bases). The germline CDR1 and CDR2 sequences are MNHEY and SMNVEV (reference sequence). The CDR3 covers 13 residues. The V end lost 5 bases, the J end lost 4 bases, and 12 bases lay between the germline ends. The DNA of the CDR3 is TGTGCCAGCAGTGGACGGGGAGATTACGAGCAGTACTTC. Its protein product is CASSGRGDYEQYF.

The rearrangement uses TRBV11-3 and TRBJ2-7; weak D call: TRBD1 (6 bases). V was pared by 2 bases and J by 7 bases, with 12 bases between. The CDR3 is 13 residues long. The germline gives CDR1 SGHNT, CDR2 YENEEA. CDR3 residues: CASSLNREREQYF. CDR3 bases: TGTGCCAGCAGCTTAAACAGGGAGAGGGAGCAGTACTTC.

V usage is TRBV5-4 and J usage is TRBJ1-1, with 7 positions matching TRBD1. Germline trimming cut 4 bases from V and 8 bases from J; bases unmatched to any gene: 11. This CDR3 is 14 amino acids long. The germline CDR1 and CDR2 sequences are SGHNT and YYREEE (reference sequence). The DNA for the CDR3 is TGTGCCAGCAGCCCACTTGGGGAGGGGGCGGAAGCTTTCTTT. It specifies CASSPLGEGAEAFF.

The chain has TRBV28 and TRBJ2-5, with 13 bases fitting TRBD2. V shed 6 bases and J 2 bases; nucleotides not matched to a gene: 3. The CDR3 is made up of 15 amino acids. The V gene's germline CDR1 is MDHEN and CDR2 SYDVKM. The CDR3 sequence is CASSLGLAGQETQYF. The CDR3 nucleotides read TGTGCCAGCAGCCTGGGACTAGCGGGACAAGAGACCCAGTACTTC.

This chain links TRBV27 with TRBJ2-7; no reliable D call. V was pared by 1 base and J by 2 bases, with 9 bases between. Germline V gene data show CDR1 as MNHEY and CDR2 as SMNVEV (reference sequence). The CDR3 is 14 residues long. CDR3 sequence (DNA): TGTGCCAGCAGTTTATATGGTCCGGCCTACGAGCAGTACTTC. Protein sequence: CASSLYGPAYEQYF.

This chain links TRBV6-1 with TRBJ2-2; either TRBD1 or TRBD2 may fit D (5 bases each). Germline CDR1 reads MNHNS; CDR2 reads SASEGT. The CDR3 consists of 15 residues. V shed 11 bases and J shed 5 bases, with 21 bases lying between them. Here the CDR3 DNA reads TGTGCCTCCAAGGGGCAACCCCCGGGGACCGGGGAGCTGTTTTTT. Protein product: CASKGQPPGTGELFF.

The chain uses TRBV30 and TRBJ1-2, with D perhaps matching TRBD1 (5 bases). Between the trimmed V and J ends, which lost 4 bases and 6 bases, there was a span of 12 bases. Germline CDR1 reads GTSNPN; CDR2 reads SVGIG (reference sequence). The CDR3 is 12 residues long. The CDR3, as DNA: TGTGCCTGGACAAGGGGTCTGGATGGCTACACCTTC. Translation gives CAWTRGLDGYTF.